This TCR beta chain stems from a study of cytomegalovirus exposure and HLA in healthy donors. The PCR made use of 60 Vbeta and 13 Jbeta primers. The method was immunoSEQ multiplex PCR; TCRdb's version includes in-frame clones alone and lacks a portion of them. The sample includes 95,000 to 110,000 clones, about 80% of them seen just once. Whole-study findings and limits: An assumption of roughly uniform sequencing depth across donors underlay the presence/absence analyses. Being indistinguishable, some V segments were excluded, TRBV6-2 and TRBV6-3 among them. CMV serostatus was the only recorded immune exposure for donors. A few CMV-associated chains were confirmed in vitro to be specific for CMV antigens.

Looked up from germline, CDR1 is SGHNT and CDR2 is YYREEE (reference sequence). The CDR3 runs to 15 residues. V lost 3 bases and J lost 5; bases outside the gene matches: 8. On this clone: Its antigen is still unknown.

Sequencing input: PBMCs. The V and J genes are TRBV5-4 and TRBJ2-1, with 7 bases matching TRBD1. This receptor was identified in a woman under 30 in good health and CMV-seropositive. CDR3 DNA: TGTGCCAGCAGCTCACAGGGGCCCCCCGACAATGAGCAGTTCTTC. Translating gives CASSSQGPPDNEQFF.